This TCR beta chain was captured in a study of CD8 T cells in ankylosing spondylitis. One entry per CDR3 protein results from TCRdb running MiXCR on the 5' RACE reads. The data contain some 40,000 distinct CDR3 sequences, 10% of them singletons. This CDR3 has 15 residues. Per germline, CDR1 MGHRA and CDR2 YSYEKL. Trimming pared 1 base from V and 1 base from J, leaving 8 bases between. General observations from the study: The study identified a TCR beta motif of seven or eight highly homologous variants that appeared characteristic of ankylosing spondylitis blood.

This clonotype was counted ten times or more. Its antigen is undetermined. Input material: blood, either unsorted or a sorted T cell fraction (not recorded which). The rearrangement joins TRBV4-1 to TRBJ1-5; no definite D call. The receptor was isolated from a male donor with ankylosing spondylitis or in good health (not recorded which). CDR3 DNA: TGCGCCAGCAGCCAAGCATCGTGGAGCAATCAGCCCCAGCATTTT. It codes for CASSQASWSNQPQHF.